This T cell receptor beta chain was captured in a study of metastatic and nonmetastatic thyroid tumors. Across the whole study: Comparative analysis of repertoires was undertaken across blood and tumor or nodule tissue obtained from malignant and benign thyroid patients.

General observations from the study: In both blood and tumor samples, TCR beta diversity was reported significantly higher for malignant than benign nodules.

Patients underwent thyroid surgery, and none had received any treatment before it. The table lists this clone with many counts. What it binds is unknown. Unmatched junction bases numbered 7, after V lost 5 bases and J lost 4 bases. In germline, CDR1 is DFQATT, CDR2 SNEGSKA (reference sequence). The CDR3 is 15 amino acids. Per the original data handling: It was from CDR3 differences across clinicopathological groups that a distant-metastasis classifier for papillary thyroid cancer was built. Through MiXCR, TCRdb re-clonotyped the PCR reads. TCRdb, rather than the study authors, made the V and J calls. Of 34,000 or so clones detected, around 17% appear once; the ten largest clones hold 3% to 4%.

This clonotype was obtained from a female donor with papillary thyroid cancer or a benign thyroid nodule (not recorded which). Some clones in this sample may be carry-over from other donors' samples. This rearrangement joins TRBV20-1 to TRBJ2-6; TRBD1 aligns across 8 bases. Material for sequencing was blood. In DNA, the CDR3 is TGCAGTGCTCCCCACAGGGGGACAGGGGCCAACGTCCTGACTTTC. This translates into CSAPHRGTGANVLTF.